The next 23 T cell receptor beta chains were all read from a single sample in a study of blood T cell repertoires in COVID-19. Profiled with immunoSEQ multiplex PCR; TCRdb holds only in-frame clones, not every one. The data show 150,000 to 200,000 clones, roughly 87% seen once. What was sequenced was PBMCs or T cells enriched from blood (not recorded which). The source is a man aged 45-65 years who had recovered from COVID-19.

V usage is TRBV9 and J usage is TRBJ1-5, with D maybe TRBD1 (6 bases). The CDR3 extends over 19 amino acids. V was shortened by 0 bases and J by 1 base, with 20 bases between the two germline ends. The germline V gene has CDR1 SGDLS and CDR2 YYNGEE. The CDR3 is CASSVGIGGGASSNQPQHF. The CDR3 DNA follows: TGTGCCAGCAGCGTAGGGATTGGAGGGGGGGCTAGCAGCAATCAGCCCCAGCATTTT. Variable domain in full (rest from reference TRBV9 and TRBJ1-5): DSGVTQTPKHLITATGQRVTLRCSPRSGDLSVYWYQQSLDQGLQFLIQYYNGEERAKGNILERFSAQQFPDLHSELNLSSLELGDSALYFCASSVGIGGGASSNQPQHFGDGTRLSIL.

This CDR3 is CASSAINEQYF. The CDR3 DNA is TGTGCCAGCAGTGCTATTAACGAGCAGTACTTC. The V gene is TRBV28, the J gene TRBJ2-7, with D uncertain. The V gene's germline CDR1 is MDHEN and CDR2 SYDVKM. The length of the CDR3 is 11 residues. Trimming left V 5 bases short and J 5 bases short, with 7 bases between.

The gene calls are TRBV30 and TRBJ1-6; weak D call: TRBD1 (5 bases). The CDR3 extends over 13 amino acids. Germline CDR1 reads GTSNPN; CDR2 reads SVGIG (reference sequence). Trimming pared 3 bases from V and 8 bases from J, leaving 11 bases between. This CDR3 reads CAWSGQGDSPLHF. The CDR3 DNA reads as TGTGCCTGGAGCGGGCAGGGTGATTCACCCCTCCACTTT.

The chain couples TRBV4-2 to TRBJ2-1, with D possibly TRBD1 on 5 matching bases. The CDR3 runs 18 residues. Trimming took 5 bases from V and 5 from J, leaving 25 bases between them. Germline V CDR1 and CDR2: LGHNA, YNFKEQ. The CDR3 is CASSLQELVQGRDNEQFF. In nucleotides, the CDR3 is TGTGCCAGCAGCTTGCAAGAGCTGGTTCAGGGAAGGGACAATGAGCAGTTCTTC.

The chain recombines TRBV28 with TRBJ1-4; TRBD1 aligns across 10 bases. V gave up 8 bases and J gave up 7 bases; unmatched junction bases: 13. The germline CDR1 and CDR2 sequences are MDHEN and SYDVKM. The CDR3 sequence is 16 residues long. CDR3 in amino acids: CASLRDRGLRGEKLFF. DNA for the CDR3: TGTGCCAGCCTCCGGGACAGGGGCTTACGAGGTGAAAAACTGTTTTTT.

V is TRBV5-4 and J is TRBJ1-5, with D tentatively TRBD1 (5 bases). The CDR3 extends over 15 amino acids. The germline V gene has CDR1 SGHNT and CDR2 YYREEE (reference sequence). Deletions cut 2 bases from V and 7 bases from J, with 16 bases between. DNA of the CDR3: TGTGCCAGCAGCTTTGGGGGAGGGGAGAACCAGCCCCAGCATTTT. This sequence encodes CASSFGGGENQPQHF.

This clone has just a few counts. The rearrangement links TRBV28 to TRBJ1-2; no reliable D call. The CDR3 has 13 amino acids. V shed 2 bases and J shed 0 bases, with 4 bases lying between them. Germline CDR1 and CDR2: MDHEN and SYDVKM. CDR3 sequence (DNA): TGTGCCAGCAGTTTACCCTCTAACTATGGCTACACCTTC. Amino acid sequence: CASSLPSNYGYTF.

The rearrangement uses TRBV9 and TRBJ1-1, with 10 bases aligning to TRBD1. The CDR3 contains 14 residues. The germline gives CDR1 SGDLS, CDR2 YYNGEE. J was trimmed by 6 bases and V by 4 bases; bases with no gene match: 6. The CDR3 sequence is CASSPDRGAAEAFF. The CDR3 DNA is TGTGCCAGCAGCCCGGACAGGGGGGCGGCTGAAGCTTTCTTT.

The rearrangement links TRBV5-1 to TRBJ2-5; D is unresolved. Trimming pared 0 bases from V and 4 bases from J, leaving 10 bases between. The length of the CDR3 is 14 residues. Germline CDR1 and CDR2: SGHRS and YFSETQ. This CDR3 is CASSLAGYGETQYF. CDR3 DNA sequence: TGCGCCAGCAGCTTGGCAGGCTATGGAGAGACCCAGTACTTC.

The chain employs TRBV7-3 and TRBJ1-1; D ambiguous. Trimming took 1 base from V and 0 from J, leaving 9 bases between them. The CDR3 runs 15 residues. Germline CDR1 and CDR2: SGHTA and FQGTGA. The CDR3 spells CASSLRAGMNTEAFF. The DNA for the CDR3 is TGTGCCAGCAGCTTAAGGGCGGGGATGAACACTGAAGCTTTCTTT.

V gene TRBV5-1 combines with J gene TRBJ1-2, with D possibly matching TRBD1 (6 bases). The germline V gene has CDR1 SGHRS and CDR2 YFSETQ. Trimming stripped 7 bases from V and 4 bases from J, with 14 bases between. CDR3 length: 13 amino acids. The CDR3, as DNA: TGCGCCAGCCAAGGGGGGGGGCTCTATGGCTACACCTTC. This translates into CASQGGGLYGYTF.

The chain links TRBV5-1 to TRBJ2-6; the D gene is possibly TRBD2 (5 bases). With 0 bases removed from V and 2 bases from J, the gap between germline ends came to 24 bases. The CDR3 extends over 21 amino acids. The germline V gene encodes CDR1 SGHRS and CDR2 YFSETQ. The CDR3 DNA follows: TGCGCCAGCAGCTTGGAAGCTATGAGGGCATTAGGCTCTCCTGGGGCCAACGTCCTGACTTTC. As protein: CASSLEAMRALGSPGANVLTF.

In DNA form, the CDR3 reads TGTGCCAGCTCACCTCGGGCACAGGGCAATTCACCCCTCCACTTT. It is translated as CASSPRAQGNSPLHF. This chain uses TRBV18 with TRBJ1-6, with D tentatively TRBD1 (6 bases). Germline V gene sequence: CDR1 KGHSH, CDR2 LQKENI. Between the trimmed V and J ends, which lost 3 bases and 7 bases, there was a span of 13 bases. CDR3 length: 15 amino acids.

V is TRBV2 and J is TRBJ2-5, with 8 bases that match TRBD2. Germline CDR1 SNHLY, CDR2 FYNNEI. V gave up 4 bases and J gave up 3 bases; unmatched junction bases: 7. The CDR3 is 15 residues long. The chain's CDR3 is CASSAALSGEETQYF. CDR3 in DNA: TGTGCCAGCAGTGCCGCCCTTAGCGGGGAAGAGACCCAGTACTTC. The entire variable domain, with the rest obtained from reference TRBV2 and TRBJ2-5, is as follows: EPEVTQTPSHQVTQMGQEVILRCVPISNHLYFYWYRQILGQKVEFLVSFYNNEISEKSEIFDDQFSVERPDGSNFTLKIRSTKLEDSAMYFCASSAALSGEETQYFGPGTRLLVL.

The chain uses TRBV6-4 and TRBJ2-7, with D perhaps matching TRBD2 (6 bases). Germline-derived CDR1 and CDR2 are MRHNA and SNTAGT. Trimming cost V 6 bases and J 5 bases, with 17 bases left between them. This CDR3 comprises 14 residues. The CDR3 DNA is TGTGCCAGCAGGGTCATTGGGGGGTCCGACGAGCAGTACTTC. Its protein product is CASRVIGGSDEQYF.

The chain couples TRBV11-2 to TRBJ2-1; the match to TRBD2 covers 9 bases. The CDR3 loop spans 13 amino acids. With 7 bases clipped from V and 8 bases from J, the junction kept 6 bases outside the gene matches. CDR1 is SGHAT and CDR2 is FQNNGV in the germline V gene. The CDR3 reads CASTGLAFDEQFF. For the CDR3, the DNA is TGTGCCAGCACGGGACTAGCTTTCGATGAGCAGTTCTTC.

This chain links TRBV18 with TRBJ1-2; TRBD1 agrees at 10 bases. The CDR3 contains 16 residues. Germline V gene sequence: CDR1 KGHSH, CDR2 LQKENI. Trimming removed 2 bases from V and 2 bases from J; junction bases left unmatched: 5. CDR3 in amino acids: CASSPISGQGNYGYTF. DNA of the CDR3: TGTGCCAGCTCACCAATCTCGGGACAGGGGAACTATGGCTACACCTTC.

In this sample, this clone turned up once. The V and J genes are TRBV24-1 and TRBJ1-5, with a tentative D call TRBD1 (6 bases). Germline V gives CDR1 KGHDR, CDR2 SFDVKD. V was trimmed by 9 bases and J by 5 bases, leaving 19 bases between them. The CDR3 has 15 amino acids. The CDR3 DNA sequence: TGTGCCACCCAACTGGGGGGGGCTGGCGATCAGCCCCAGCATTTT. Encoded protein: CATQLGGAGDQPQHF.

This chain joins TRBV13 and TRBJ2-3; 11 nucleotides match TRBD2. The length of the CDR3 is 15 residues. The trim removed 5 bases at V and 2 bases at J, leaving 3 bases unmatched. The germline CDR1 and CDR2 sequences are PRHDT and FYEKMQ (reference sequence). The CDR3 nucleotides are TGTGCCAGCAGCCCGGGACTAGCGGACACAGATACGCAGTATTTT. This translates into CASSPGLADTDTQYF. The whole variable domain, filled in from reference TRBV13 and TRBJ2-3, reads AAGVIQSPRHLIKEKRETATLKCYPIPRHDTVYWYQQGPGQDPQFLISFYEKMQSDKGSIPDRFSAQQFSDYHSELNMSSLELGDSALYFCASSPGLADTDTQYFGPGTRLTVL.

This clone showed up just a few times. V and J are TRBV2 and TRBJ1-1, with D perhaps TRBD1 (6 bases). The CDR3 runs to 15 residues. V was shortened by 5 bases and J by 1 base, with 14 bases between the two germline ends. Germline V gene sequence: CDR1 SNHLY, CDR2 FYNNEI. The CDR3 DNA follows: TGTGCCAGCAGTCCTGGACAGCGAGAGAACACTGAAGCTTTCTTT. Translated, it gives CASSPGQRENTEAFF.

The CDR3 spells CASSSHLQGLLATEAFF. DNA for the CDR3: TGTGCCAGCAGCTCACACCTACAGGGGCTGCTGGCCACTGAAGCTTTCTTT. V is TRBV7-2 and J is TRBJ1-1; 7 bases fit TRBD1. Trimming removed 4 bases from V and 4 bases from J; junction bases left unmatched: 15. Germline lookup yields CDR1 SGHTA and CDR2 FQGNSA. This CDR3 is 17 amino acids long.

The chain recombines TRBV28 with TRBJ1-2, with 7 bases identical to TRBD1. Germline values: CDR1 MDHEN, CDR2 SYDVKM. V gave up 5 bases and J gave up 4 bases; unmatched junction bases: 10. The CDR3 is made up of 15 amino acids. This chain's CDR3 is CASSLTGAVIYGYTF. The CDR3 coding sequence is TGTGCCAGCAGTCTCACAGGGGCGGTCATCTATGGCTACACCTTC.

This clone came up a few times. This rearrangement joins TRBV5-1 to TRBJ1-2; 10 bases line up with TRBD1. CDR3 size: 12 residues. Germline lookup yields CDR1 SGHRS and CDR2 YFSETQ. The J segment lost 8 bases and the V segment lost 6 bases, leaving 4 bases of the junction unmatched. The CDR3 region has the DNA TGCGCCAGCAAAAGGACAGGGGGAGGCTACACCTTC. Protein sequence: CASKRTGGGYTF. The full variable domain, with the rest looked up from reference TRBV5-1 and TRBJ1-2, is KAGVTQTPRYLIKTRGQQVTLSCSPISGHRSVSWYQQTPGQGLQFLFEYFSETQRNKGNFPGRFSGRQFSNSRSEMNVSTLELGDSALYLCASKRTGGGYTFGSGTRLTVV.